The clone carrying this T cell receptor (beta chain) was found a few times. The data were produced by immunoSEQ multiplex PCR, yet TCRdb's version contains in-frame clones alone and is incomplete. This table holds 45,000 to 65,000 clones, approximately 90% found once. This record belongs to a study of T cell changes during pregnancy in multiple sclerosis. Trimming took off 6 bases at V and 1 base at J, with 9 bases between the two ends. The CDR3 spans 13 residues. The germline gives CDR1 SNHLY, CDR2 FYNNEI. This material consisted of peripheral blood, taken after pregnancy. The receptor was isolated from a female donor in good health, enrolled as a control in a pregnancy study. This chain uses TRBV2 with TRBJ1-1; D is perhaps TRBD1 (5 bases). The CDR3 DNA sequence: TGTGCCAGCAGCAGGGATTCGAACACTGAAGCTTTCTTT. It codes for CASSRDSNTEAFF.